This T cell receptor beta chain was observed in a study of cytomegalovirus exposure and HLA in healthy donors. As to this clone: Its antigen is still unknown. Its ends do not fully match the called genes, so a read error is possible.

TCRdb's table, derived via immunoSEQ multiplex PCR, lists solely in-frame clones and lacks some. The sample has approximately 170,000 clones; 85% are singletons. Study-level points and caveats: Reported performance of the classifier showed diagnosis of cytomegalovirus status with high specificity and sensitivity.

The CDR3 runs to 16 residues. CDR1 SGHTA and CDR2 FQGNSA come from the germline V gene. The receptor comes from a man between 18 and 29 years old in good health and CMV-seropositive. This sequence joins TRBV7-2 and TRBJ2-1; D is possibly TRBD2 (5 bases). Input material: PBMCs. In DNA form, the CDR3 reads TGTGCCAGCAGCTTAGTTGCGGGCCTGGCCTACGATGAGCAGTTCTTC. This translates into CASSLVAGLAYDEQFF.